This T cell receptor beta chain was found in a study of post-analysis software for immune sequencing data. Study-wide background: There were relapsing-remitting, secondary progressive and progressive-relapsing multiple sclerosis among the disease courses included.

V gave up 6 bases and J gave up 1 base, with 16 bases separating them. CDR1 is MNHEY, CDR2 SMNVEV, per germline (reference sequence). The CDR3 runs to 15 residues. To note about this clonotype: Its antigen is not identified.

TCR beta cDNA libraries included unique molecular identifiers. cDNA molecules numbering about half a million came from around 0.96 to 9.9 million T cells. TCRdb redid the calling of the PCR reads with MiXCR, one entry per CDR3 protein. The table has about 770,000 distinct CDR3 sequences, just over 45% seen once; the top ten hold roughly 5%. Findings and caveats of the study: The five TRBV segments detected at higher frequency in patients than in controls included TRBV5-6, TRBV5-1 and TRBV20-1.

This rearrangement joins TRBV27 to TRBJ2-7; the D gene could be TRBD1 or TRBD2 (5 bases each). The receptor comes from a girl between 10 and 17 years old with multiple sclerosis. The material sequenced was blood. This CDR3 reads CASSRTWDGSYEQYF. The CDR3 DNA sequence: TGTGCCAGCAGCCGAACTTGGGACGGATCCTACGAGCAGTACTTC.